The 17 T cell receptor beta chains presented below share a single source sample, sequenced in a study of T cells in Graves' hyperthyroidism and ophthalmopathy. Amplification targeted TCR beta CDR3 regions from RNA transcripts. First-round RT-PCR of the TCR CDR3 relied on the HTBI primer set. TCRdb re-analysed the multiplex PCR reads in MiXCR, keeping a single row per CDR3 protein. The sample records under 600,000 distinct CDR3 sequences, around 16% being singletons. The sample was blood. The receptors here all came from a woman aged 40 to 50 with Graves' ophthalmopathy.

In this sample, this clonotype turned up many times. The V gene is TRBV5-6, the J gene TRBJ2-3, with TRBD1 as a possible D gene (6 bases). CDR1 and CDR2 (germline): SGHDT, YYEEEE. This CDR3 is 16 amino acids long. Trimming took off 2 bases at V and 2 bases at J, with 15 bases between the two ends. This chain's CDR3 is CASSFKRTVNTDTQYF. CDR3 nucleotide sequence: TGTGCCAGCAGCTTTAAGCGGACAGTCAACACAGATACGCAGTATTTT. Full variable domain (remainder filled in from reference TRBV5-6 and TRBJ2-3): DAGVTQSPTHLIKTRGQQVTLRCSPKSGHDTVSWYQQALGQGPQFIFQYYEEEERQRGNFPDRFSGHQFPNYSSELNVNALLLGDSALYLCASSFKRTVNTDTQYFGPGTRLTVL.

This clonotype appeared a few times. CDR3 nucleotides: TGTGCCAGCAGTCCCGCCGGGGGCGGATCCTACAATGAGCAGTTCTTC. Translation gives CASSPAGGGSYNEQFF. V usage is TRBV6-1 and J usage is TRBJ2-1; D is tentatively TRBD1 or TRBD2 (6 bases each). The CDR3 contains 16 residues. Trimming removed 5 bases at V and 1 base at J, with 15 bases between. Germline CDR1 MNHNS, CDR2 SASEGT.

The rearrangement uses TRBV13 and TRBJ2-3; 10 nucleotides line up with TRBD2. Per germline, CDR1 PRHDT and CDR2 FYEKMQ (reference sequence). V shed 0 bases, J shed 6 bases, and the junction held 12 bases outside the gene matches. This CDR3 has 18 residues. In DNA, the CDR3 is TGTGCCAGCAGCTTAGGCCCACTAGCGGGGTCCTTCAGGGATACGCAGTATTTT. It translates to CASSLGPLAGSFRDTQYF.

Many counts were recorded for this clonotype. The rearrangement uses TRBV11-3 and TRBJ1-1, with a possible D match to TRBD1 (6 bases). The V and J ends lost 5 bases and 0 bases respectively, with 10 bases between them. The germline V gene encodes CDR1 SGHNT and CDR2 YENEEA. The CDR3 spans 14 residues. This chain's CDR3 is CASSGGHLNTEAFF. The CDR3 bases are TGTGCCAGCAGCGGGGGCCACTTGAACACTGAAGCTTTCTTT.

This chain joins TRBV7-8 and TRBJ1-6; D gene unclear. V lost 3 bases and J lost 7, with 4 bases in between. The CDR3 has 12 residues. The germline V gene encodes CDR1 SGHVS and CDR2 FQNEAQ. CDR3 nucleotide sequence: TGTGCCAGCAGCTTCGTGAATTCACCCCTCCACTTT. This gives the protein CASSFVNSPLHF. Full variable domain (remainder filled in from reference TRBV7-8 and TRBJ1-6): GAGVSQSPRYKVAKRGQDVALRCDPISGHVSLFWYQQALGQGPEFLTYFQNEAQLDKSGLPSDRFFAERPEGSVSTLKIQRTQQEDSAVYLCASSFVNSPLHFGNGTRLTVT.

V and J are TRBV27 and TRBJ2-6; D is possibly TRBD1 (6 bases). This CDR3 is 17 amino acids long. Germline values: CDR1 MNHEY, CDR2 SMNVEV (reference sequence). V was clipped by 2 bases and J by 0 bases, with 11 bases between them. The CDR3 sequence: CASSLGGGYSGANVLTF. The CDR3 nucleotides are TGTGCCAGCAGTTTAGGGGGCGGGTACTCTGGGGCCAACGTCCTGACTTTC.

This rearrangement joins TRBV6-1 to TRBJ1-5; D perhaps matches TRBD1 (5 bases). The CDR3 extends over 16 amino acids. V dropped 7 bases and J dropped 4 bases, with 20 bases sitting between them. Germline V CDR1 and CDR2: MNHNS, SASEGT. CDR3 nucleotide sequence: TGTGCCAGCACCTTGGGGGTTCAGGCACTGAATCAGCCCCAGCATTTT. Protein product: CASTLGVQALNQPQHF.

This clonotype was counted ten times or more. V is TRBV28 and J is TRBJ2-5, with TRBD2 matching 13 bases. CDR1 is MDHEN and CDR2 is SYDVKM in the germline V gene. The junction had 8 bases not matched to a gene; V was cut back by 5 bases and J by 5 bases. The CDR3 is 16 residues long. The CDR3 spells CASSPRLAGGRETQYF. CDR3 DNA sequence: TGTGCCAGCAGTCCGCGACTAGCGGGAGGCCGGGAGACCCAGTACTTC.

This clonotype was counted many times. The rearrangement uses TRBV7-9 and TRBJ1-2; TRBD1 agrees at 7 bases. The CDR3 covers 13 residues. Germline V lookup: CDR1 SEHNR, CDR2 FQNEAQ (reference sequence). With 5 bases clipped from V and 3 bases from J, the junction kept 3 bases outside the gene matches. CDR3 sequence reads: CASSADRDYGYTF. For the CDR3, the DNA is TGTGCCAGCAGCGCCGACAGGGACTATGGCTACACCTTC.

This clonotype came up many times. V gene TRBV5-1 combines with J gene TRBJ2-3; D remains ambiguous. The V gene's germline CDR1 is SGHRS and CDR2 YFSETQ. The CDR3 is 15 amino acids. V gave up 0 bases and J gave up 4 bases, with 12 bases separating them. CDR3 coding DNA: TGCGCCAGCAGCTTGGAAGGGAAGTTCGCAGATACGCAGTATTTT. Translated: CASSLEGKFADTQYF.

This clonotype was picked up many times. The chain carries TRBV6-2 or TRBV6-3 and TRBJ2-1, with TRBD2 matching 8 bases. There are 19 residues in the CDR3. Per the germline V gene, CDR1 is MNHEY and CDR2 is SVGEGT. J was trimmed by 6 bases and V by 7 bases; bases with no gene match: 23. The CDR3 DNA is TGTGCCAGCACCCCCCCGTGGACTAGCCTGGGTCGGGCTACCAATGAGCAGTTCTTC. Amino acid sequence: CASTPPWTSLGRATNEQFF.

V usage is TRBV6-5 and J usage is TRBJ1-4; D ambiguous. The CDR3 sequence is 16 residues long. Looked up from germline, CDR1 is MNHEY and CDR2 is SVGAGI. V lost 2 bases to trimming and J lost 0 bases, with 10 bases between them. The DNA of the CDR3 is TGTGCCAGCAGTTACGGAACACCCGCAACTAATGAAAAACTGTTTTTT. This codes for CASSYGTPATNEKLFF.

V gene TRBV25-1 combines with J gene TRBJ2-5; D remains ambiguous. The CDR3 sequence is 10 residues long. Germline V gives CDR1 MGHDK, CDR2 SYGVNS. With 7 bases removed from V and 5 bases from J, the gap between germline ends came to 5 bases. CDR3 in amino acids: CASMAETQYF. The DNA of the CDR3 is TGTGCCAGCATGGCCGAGACCCAGTACTTC.

The table lists this clonotype with many counts. The chain employs TRBV12-3 or TRBV12-4 and TRBJ2-1; 9 bases map to TRBD2. V shed 3 bases, J shed 5 bases, and the junction held 5 bases outside the gene matches. The CDR3 extends over 15 amino acids. The CDR3 region is CASSFSAGGDNEQFF. The CDR3, as DNA: TGTGCCAGCAGTTTTTCAGCGGGAGGTGACAATGAGCAGTTCTTC.

This clonotype was detected ten times or more. This chain uses TRBV30 with TRBJ1-5; no clear D. V lost 1 base to trimming and J lost 1 base, with 8 bases between them. CDR3 length: 14 amino acids. CDR1 GTSNPN and CDR2 SVGIG come from the germline V gene (reference sequence). Written as DNA, the CDR3 is TGTGCCTGGAGTGGGACCCTGAGCAATCAGCCCCAGCATTTT. Translation gives CAWSGTLSNQPQHF.

This clonotype has a count of ten or more. The V and J genes are TRBV2 and TRBJ2-2, with D perhaps matching TRBD2 (6 bases). The CDR3 is 13 residues long. V was shortened by 6 bases and J by 6 bases, with 11 bases between the two germline ends. CDR1 is SNHLY, CDR2 FYNNEI, per germline. CDR3 region: CASSASGAGELFF. In nucleotides, the CDR3 is TGTGCCAGCAGCGCCTCGGGGGCCGGGGAGCTGTTTTTT. The full variable domain, completed using reference TRBV2 and TRBJ2-2, is EPEVTQTPSHQVTQMGQEVILRCVPISNHLYFYWYRQILGQKVEFLVSFYNNEISEKSEIFDDQFSVERPDGSNFTLKIRSTKLEDSAMYFCASSASGAGELFFGEGSRLTVL.

This clonotype occurred a few times. The chain uses TRBV5-1 and TRBJ1-2; D remains unclear. Trimming cost V 4 bases and J 4 bases, with 11 bases left between them. This CDR3 spans 13 amino acids. Germline lookup yields CDR1 SGHRS and CDR2 YFSETQ. The CDR3 protein is CASSLDYSYGYTF. CDR3 DNA: TGCGCCAGCAGCCTGGACTATAGCTATGGCTACACCTTC. The variable domain in full, completed from reference TRBV5-1 and TRBJ1-2, reads KAGVTQTPRYLIKTRGQQVTLSCSPISGHRSVSWYQQTPGQGLQFLFEYFSETQRNKGNFPGRFSGRQFSNSRSEMNVSTLELGDSALYLCASSLDYSYGYTFGSGTRLTVV.